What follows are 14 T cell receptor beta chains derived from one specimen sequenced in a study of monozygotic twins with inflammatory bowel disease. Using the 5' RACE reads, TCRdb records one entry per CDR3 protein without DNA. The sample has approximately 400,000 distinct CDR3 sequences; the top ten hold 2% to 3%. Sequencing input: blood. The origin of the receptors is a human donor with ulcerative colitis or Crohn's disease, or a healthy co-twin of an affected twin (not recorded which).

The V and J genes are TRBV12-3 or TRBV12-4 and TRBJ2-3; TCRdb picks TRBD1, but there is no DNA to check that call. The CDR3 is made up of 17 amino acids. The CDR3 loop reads CASSLSGGAKKTDTQYF.

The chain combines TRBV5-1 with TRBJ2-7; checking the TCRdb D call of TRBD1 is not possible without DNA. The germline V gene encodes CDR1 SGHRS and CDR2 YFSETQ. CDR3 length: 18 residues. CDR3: CASSPGAAFRTVSYEQYF.

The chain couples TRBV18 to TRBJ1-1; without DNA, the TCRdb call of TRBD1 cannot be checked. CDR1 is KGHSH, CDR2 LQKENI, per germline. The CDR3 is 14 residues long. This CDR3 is CASSPTWGDTEAFF.

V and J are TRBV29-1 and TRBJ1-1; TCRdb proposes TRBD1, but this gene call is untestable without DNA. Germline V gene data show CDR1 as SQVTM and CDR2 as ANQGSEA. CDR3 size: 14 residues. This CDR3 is CSVYAQGSNTEAFF. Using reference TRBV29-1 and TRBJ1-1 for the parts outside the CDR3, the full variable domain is SAVISQKPSRDICQRGTSLTIQCQVDSQVTMMFWYRQQPGQSLTLIATANQGSEATYESGFVIDKFPISRPNLTFSTLTVSNMSPEDSSIYLCSVYAQGSNTEAFFGQGTRLTVV.

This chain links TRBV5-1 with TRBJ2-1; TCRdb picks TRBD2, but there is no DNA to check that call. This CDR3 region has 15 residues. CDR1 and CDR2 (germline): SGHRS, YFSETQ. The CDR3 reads CASSWTSQNYNEQFF.

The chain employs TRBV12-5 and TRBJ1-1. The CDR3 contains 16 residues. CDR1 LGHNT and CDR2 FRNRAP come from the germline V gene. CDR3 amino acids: CASGLAEGSRDTEAFF.

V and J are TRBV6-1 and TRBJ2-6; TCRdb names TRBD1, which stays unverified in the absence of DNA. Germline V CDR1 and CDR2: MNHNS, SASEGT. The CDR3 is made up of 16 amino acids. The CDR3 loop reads CASSRGQYSGANVLTF.

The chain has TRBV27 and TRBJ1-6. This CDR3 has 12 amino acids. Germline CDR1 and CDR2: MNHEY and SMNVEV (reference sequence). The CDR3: CASSPHNSPLHF.

The CDR3 region is CASSLSPVSPPLHF. J is TRBJ1-6 and V is TRBV7-2. In germline, CDR1 is SGHTA, CDR2 FQGNSA. The CDR3 sequence is 14 residues long.

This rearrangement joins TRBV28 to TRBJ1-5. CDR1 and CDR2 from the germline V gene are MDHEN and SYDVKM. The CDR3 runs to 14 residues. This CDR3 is CASSFGHAGQPQHF.

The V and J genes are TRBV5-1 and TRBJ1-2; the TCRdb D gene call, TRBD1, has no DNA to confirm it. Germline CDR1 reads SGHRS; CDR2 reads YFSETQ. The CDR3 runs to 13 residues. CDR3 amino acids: CASSLGAFYGYTF.

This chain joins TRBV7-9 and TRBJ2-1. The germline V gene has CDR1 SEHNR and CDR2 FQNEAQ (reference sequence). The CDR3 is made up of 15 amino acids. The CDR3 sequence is CASSFRASSYNEQFF.

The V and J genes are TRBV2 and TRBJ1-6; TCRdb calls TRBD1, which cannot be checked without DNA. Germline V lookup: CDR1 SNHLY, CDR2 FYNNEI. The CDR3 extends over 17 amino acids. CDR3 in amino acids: CASTGQGLWSSNSPLHF. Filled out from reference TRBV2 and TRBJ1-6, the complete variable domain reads EPEVTQTPSHQVTQMGQEVILRCVPISNHLYFYWYRQILGQKVEFLVSFYNNEISEKSEIFDDQFSVERPDGSNFTLKIRSTKLEDSAMYFCASTGQGLWSSNSPLHFGNGTRLTVT.

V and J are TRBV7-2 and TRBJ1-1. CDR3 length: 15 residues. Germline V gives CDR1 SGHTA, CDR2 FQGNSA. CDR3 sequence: CASSLRRTVNTEAFF.